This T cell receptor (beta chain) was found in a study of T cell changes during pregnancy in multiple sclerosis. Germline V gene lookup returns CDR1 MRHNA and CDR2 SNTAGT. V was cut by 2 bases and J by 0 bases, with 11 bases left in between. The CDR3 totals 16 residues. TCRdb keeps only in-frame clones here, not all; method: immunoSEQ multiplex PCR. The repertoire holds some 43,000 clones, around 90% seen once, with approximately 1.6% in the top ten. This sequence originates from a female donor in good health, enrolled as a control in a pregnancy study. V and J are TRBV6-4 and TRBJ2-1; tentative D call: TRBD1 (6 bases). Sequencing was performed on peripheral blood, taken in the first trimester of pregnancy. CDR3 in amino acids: CASSDEGVSSYNEQFF. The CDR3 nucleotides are TGTGCCAGCAGTGACGAGGGGGTAAGCTCCTACAATGAGCAGTTCTTC.